Below, one TCR beta chain is given with its context. Its target is unknown. Trimming shortened V by 2 bases and J by 2 bases, and 9 bases separated the two germline ends. This CDR3 spans 14 amino acids. Germline V gene sequence: CDR1 MNHNS, CDR2 SASEGT. The treatment: 15 to 20 received Ad26.COV2.S at low or high dose, single or two shots; about 5 received placebo; per-sample allocation not given. Specimen acquisition occurred on day 63 following the initial vaccine or placebo injection. The data were taken from a study of Ad26.COV2.S vaccination and SARS-CoV-2 variants. Notes on the study in general: The study found higher spike-specific TCR breadth in vaccine than placebo recipients. Substantial post-vaccination breadth of spike-specific CD8+ and CD4+ T cell responses was reported. From the TCR breadth and depth analyses, total T cell responses may have been underestimated. Vaccine and placebo recipients had comparable breadth of non-spike TCRs.

The protocol was immunoSEQ multiplex PCR, while the TCRdb copy is restricted to in-frame clones and leaves out a portion. This repertoire shows 360,000 or so clones, over 75% found once; its top ten account for roughly 3.1%. The chain joins TRBV6-1 to TRBJ1-2, with no clear D. This clonotype originated in a person between 18 and 60 years old who received the Ad26.COV2.S COVID-19 vaccine or a placebo. Sequenced material: peripheral blood, taken in a trial of Ad26.COV2.S vaccine versus placebo. Here the CDR3 DNA reads TGTGCCAGCAGTGAAATCGGGGTAAACTATGGCTACACCTTC. Its translation: CASSEIGVNYGYTF.